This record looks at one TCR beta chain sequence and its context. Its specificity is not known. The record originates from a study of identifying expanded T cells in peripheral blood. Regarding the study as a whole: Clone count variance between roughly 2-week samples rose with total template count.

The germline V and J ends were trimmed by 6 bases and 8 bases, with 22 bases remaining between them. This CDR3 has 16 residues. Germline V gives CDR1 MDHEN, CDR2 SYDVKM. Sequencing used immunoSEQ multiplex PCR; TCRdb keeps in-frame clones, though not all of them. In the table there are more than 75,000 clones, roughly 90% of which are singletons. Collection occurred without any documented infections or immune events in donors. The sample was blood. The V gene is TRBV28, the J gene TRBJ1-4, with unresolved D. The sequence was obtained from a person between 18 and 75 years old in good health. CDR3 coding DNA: TGTGCCAGCAGCGGTGCGAGTATGGAGGAGTCCGAAAAACTGTTTTTT. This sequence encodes CASSGASMEESEKLFF. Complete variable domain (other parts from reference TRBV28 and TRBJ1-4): DVKVTQSSRYLVKRTGEKVFLECVQDMDHENMFWYRQDPGLGLRLIYFSYDVKMKEKGDIPEGYSVSREKKERFSLILESASTNQTSMYLCASSGASMEESEKLFFGSGTQLSVL.